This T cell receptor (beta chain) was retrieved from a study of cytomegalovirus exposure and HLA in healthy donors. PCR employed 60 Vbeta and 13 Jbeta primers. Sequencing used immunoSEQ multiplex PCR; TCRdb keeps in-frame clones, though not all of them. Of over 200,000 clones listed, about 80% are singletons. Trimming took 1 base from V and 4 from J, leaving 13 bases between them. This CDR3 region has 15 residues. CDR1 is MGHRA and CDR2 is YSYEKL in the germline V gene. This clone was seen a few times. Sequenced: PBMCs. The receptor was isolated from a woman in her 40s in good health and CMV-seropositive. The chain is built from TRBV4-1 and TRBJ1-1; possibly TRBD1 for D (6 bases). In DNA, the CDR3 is TGCGCCAGCAGCCAAGGACAGACCAGGGGCACTGAAGCTTTCTTT. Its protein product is CASSQGQTRGTEAFF.